Following are 24 T cell receptor beta chains from one sample sequenced in a study of T cells after somatic rescue of genetic block (dated by TCRdb to 2020 to 2021). Receptors were amplified or captured by the immunoSEQ multiplex PCR assay. TCRdb re-hosts the immuneACCESS table, in-frame sequences only. Its copies lack some clones; in the studies checked, an unresolved V gene accounts for under half of them, and the cause for the rest is not known. For this sample the table gives 70,000 to 95,000 clones, of which approximately 90% were detected only once. 1.5% to 2% of the sample rests with the top ten. Sequencing was done on a sample of peripheral blood mononuclear cells (PBMCs). The receptors stem from a woman between 18 and 29 years old.

The V call is TRBV28, the J call TRBJ2-2, with TRBD2 as a possible D gene (5 bases). V lost 3 bases to trimming and J lost 1 base, with 12 bases between them. The CDR3 runs to 16 residues. The V gene's germline CDR1 is MDHEN and CDR2 SYDVKM. The DNA for the CDR3 is TGTGCCAGCAGTTTTGAGGGAGTGAGGAACACCGGGGAGCTGTTTTTT. This codes for CASSFEGVRNTGELFF.

This rearrangement joins TRBV4-2 to TRBJ2-7, with no clear D. The CDR3 is 15 amino acids. The V end lost 0 bases, the J end lost 0 bases, and 9 bases lay between the germline ends. Germline CDR1 is LGHNA and CDR2 is YNFKEQ. CDR3 coding DNA: TGTGCCAGCAGCCAAGATTCGACGAGCTCCTACGAGCAGTACTTC. This sequence encodes CASSQDSTSSYEQYF.

J is TRBJ2-1 and V is TRBV4-2, with a possible D match to TRBD2 (6 bases). The ends were cut back, 0 bases at V and 6 bases at J, with 15 bases in the middle. The CDR3 is 16 amino acids. The germline gives CDR1 LGHNA, CDR2 YNFKEQ. The CDR3 region is CASSQESGHGGNEQFF. In nucleotides, the CDR3 is TGTGCCAGCAGCCAAGAAAGCGGCCACGGGGGCAATGAGCAGTTCTTC.

The chain has TRBV11-3 and TRBJ2-1; D not resolved. Trimming pared 1 base from V and 5 bases from J, leaving 9 bases between. Germline CDR1 SGHNT, CDR2 YENEEA. This CDR3 is built from 14 residues. CDR3 bases: TGTGCCAGCAGCTTAGTTTTACGGGACAATGAGCAGTTCTTC. It encodes CASSLVLRDNEQFF.

This clone was detected once. The chain links TRBV30 to TRBJ2-3; D perhaps matches TRBD2 (5 bases). The CDR3 has 13 amino acids. Germline V gives CDR1 GTSNPN, CDR2 SVGIG (reference sequence). In DNA, the CDR3 is TGTGCTTCGACCCGGCGGCGGGCAGATACGCAGTATTTT. Its translation: CASTRRRADTQYF.

Notes on this clone: A junction boundary mismatches the germline segment, possibly from a read error. This chain connects TRBV7-7 to TRBJ2-2, with D unresolved. Germline assignment: CDR1 SSHAT and CDR2 FNYEAQ (reference sequence). The CDR3 totals 13 residues. CDR3 in amino acids: CASSSQSTGELFF. The CDR3 DNA sequence: TGTGCTAGCAGCTCACAATCCACCGGGGAGCTGTTTTTT.

The chain is built from TRBV5-8 and TRBJ2-2, with 7 bases identical to TRBD2. V was pared by 5 bases and J by 0 bases, with 4 bases of the junction left unmatched. Looked up from germline, CDR1 is SGHTS and CDR2 is YDEGEE. The CDR3 has 15 residues. As DNA, the CDR3 is TGTGCCAGCAGACCGCTAGCGGCGAACACCGGGGAGCTGTTTTTT. It yields the protein CASRPLAANTGELFF. The whole variable domain, remainder taken from reference TRBV5-8 and TRBJ2-2, is EAGVTQSPTHLIKTRGQQATLRCSPISGHTSVYWYQQALGLGLQFLLWYDEGEERNRGNFPPRFSGRQFPNYSSELNVNALELEDSALYLCASRPLAANTGELFFGEGSRLTVL.

This CDR3 is CASSQENEGKNIQYF. The CDR3 DNA is TGCGCCAGCAGCCAAGAAAACGAAGGCAAAAACATTCAGTACTTC. The chain recombines TRBV4-1 with TRBJ2-4; D ambiguous. The CDR3 runs 15 residues. The germline CDR1 and CDR2 sequences are MGHRA and YSYEKL. Trimming cost V 0 bases and J 3 bases, with 9 bases left between them.

V gene TRBV6-1 combines with J gene TRBJ2-7, with 9 bases that match TRBD1. The CDR3 spans 14 residues. Germline-derived CDR1 and CDR2 are MNHNS and SASEGT. V was clipped by 5 bases and J by 3 bases; unmatched bases: 5. The CDR3 is CASSKGQGFYEQYF. DNA of the CDR3: TGTGCCAGCAGTAAGGGACAGGGTTTCTACGAGCAGTACTTC.

This clone appeared a single time. The chain uses TRBV27 and TRBJ2-3, with 11 bases matching TRBD2. V lost 10 bases and J lost 4; bases outside the gene matches: 4. This CDR3 comprises 13 residues. CDR1 is MNHEY and CDR2 is SMNVEV in the germline V gene (reference sequence). CDR3 sequence (DNA): TGTGCCACCGGACTAGCGGGCTCAGATACGCAGTATTTT. As protein: CATGLAGSDTQYF.

V and J are TRBV28 and TRBJ2-1, with 10 bases matching TRBD1. This CDR3 region has 16 residues. The V gene end was trimmed by 6 bases and the J gene end by 6 bases; junction bases not matched to a gene: 11. Germline-derived CDR1 and CDR2 are MDHEN and SYDVKM. The CDR3 loop is CASSTPGQGLGNEQFF. CDR3 DNA sequence: TGTGCCAGCAGCACGCCGGGACAGGGGTTGGGCAATGAGCAGTTCTTC.

This chain uses TRBV21-1 with TRBJ1-5; whether TRBD1, the table's D call, matches the DNA was not checked. TRBV21-1 is reported as a pseudogene. The CDR3 is made up of 19 amino acids. In nucleotides, the CDR3 is TGTGCCAGCAGCAAGTGCCCGATTGGACAGAGGGTTAGCAATCAGCCCCAGCATTTT. This translates into CASSKCPIGQRVSNQPQHF.

The chain has TRBV28 and TRBJ2-7, with TRBD2 identical over 13 bases. Germline V CDR1 and CDR2: MDHEN, SYDVKM. The CDR3 extends over 15 amino acids. V trimming: 6 bases; J trimming: 4 bases; junction bases outside the gene matches: 6. The CDR3 is CASRTTSGRRYEQYF. The CDR3 nucleotides are TGTGCCAGCAGGACGACTAGCGGGAGGAGGTACGAGCAGTACTTC.

V usage is TRBV29-1 and J usage is TRBJ2-5, with 12 nucleotides matching TRBD2. Looked up from germline, CDR1 is SQVTM and CDR2 is ANQGSEA. The CDR3 spans 14 residues. V was clipped by 6 bases and J by 5 bases; unmatched bases: 7. The CDR3 sequence: CSVDGLAGWETQYF. The DNA of the CDR3 is TGCAGCGTCGACGGACTAGCGGGATGGGAGACCCAGTACTTC. The full variable domain, rest sourced from reference TRBV29-1 and TRBJ2-5, is SAVISQKPSRDICQRGTSLTIQCQVDSQVTMMFWYRQQPGQSLTLIATANQGSEATYESGFVIDKFPISRPNLTFSTLTVSNMSPEDSSIYLCSVDGLAGWETQYFGPGTRLLVL.

The chain combines TRBV9 with TRBJ2-6; D is possibly TRBD2 (5 bases). Germline V lookup: CDR1 SGDLS, CDR2 YYNGEE. Trimming shortened V by 3 bases and J by 4 bases, and 11 bases separated the two germline ends. The CDR3 runs 15 residues. CDR3 protein: CASSATGGGANVLTF. CDR3 coding DNA: TGTGCCAGCAGCGCGACCGGAGGAGGGGCCAACGTCCTGACTTTC.

This clone was found once. The chain has TRBV27 and TRBJ2-7; D remains ambiguous. Per germline, CDR1 MNHEY and CDR2 SMNVEV (reference sequence). Trimming pared 4 bases from V and 3 bases from J, leaving 7 bases between. This CDR3 has 12 residues. For the CDR3, the DNA is TGTGCCAGCAGTTCCCACCTCTACGAGCAGTACTTC. Protein sequence: CASSSHLYEQYF.

The rearrangement joins TRBV7-2 to TRBJ2-5, with D unclear. Trimming took 5 bases from V and 2 from J, leaving 3 bases between them. CDR1 and CDR2 from the germline V gene are SGHTA and FQGNSA. The CDR3 spans 11 residues. The CDR3 region has the DNA TGTGCCAGCAGCCTGCAAGAGACCCAGTACTTC. This translates into CASSLQETQYF. The whole variable domain, filled in from reference TRBV7-2 and TRBJ2-5, reads GAGVSQSPSNKVTEKGKDVELRCDPISGHTALYWYRQSLGQGLEFLIYFQGNSAPDKSGLPSDRFSAERTGGSVSTLTIQRTQQEDSAVYLCASSLQETQYFGPGTRLLVL.

This clone appeared once. This rearrangement joins TRBV13 to TRBJ2-4, with TRBD2 matching over 8 bases. Germline trimming cut 5 bases from V and 8 bases from J; bases unmatched to any gene: 20. The CDR3 totals 18 residues. Germline assignment: CDR1 PRHDT and CDR2 FYEKMQ (reference sequence). The CDR3: CASSLRPGAGETRDIQYF. The CDR3 DNA follows: TGTGCCAGCAGCCTCCGCCCAGGAGCGGGAGAAACCAGGGACATTCAGTACTTC. The full variable domain, completed using reference TRBV13 and TRBJ2-4, is AAGVIQSPRHLIKEKRETATLKCYPIPRHDTVYWYQQGPGQDPQFLISFYEKMQSDKGSIPDRFSAQQFSDYHSELNMSSLELGDSALYFCASSLRPGAGETRDIQYFGAGTRLSVL.

J is TRBJ2-3 and V is TRBV11-2; D is unresolved. CDR3 length: 15 residues. The V gene lost 1 base and the J gene lost 1 base, with 9 bases spanning the gap. Germline CDR1 is SGHAT and CDR2 is FQNNGV. The DNA for the CDR3 is TGTGCCAGCAGCTTAGGGCACGGCGGCACAGATACGCAGTATTTT. Translation: CASSLGHGGTDTQYF. Full variable domain (outside the CDR3, taken from reference TRBV11-2 and TRBJ2-3): EAGVAQSPRYKIIEKRQSVAFWCNPISGHATLYWYQQILGQGPKLLIQFQNNGVVDDSQLPKDRFSAERLKGVDSTLKIQPAKLEDSAVYLCASSLGHGGTDTQYFGPGTRLTVL.

The DNA of the CDR3 is TGTGCCTGGAGTGTACGAGGGTTGAACACTGAAGCTTTCTTT. Protein product: CAWSVRGLNTEAFF. The V and J genes are TRBV30 and TRBJ1-1; D gene unclear. Looked up from germline, CDR1 is GTSNPN and CDR2 is SVGIG (reference sequence). This CDR3 region has 14 residues. The V end was cut by 0 bases, the J end by 0 bases, with 8 bases between.

The chain links TRBV4-2 to TRBJ1-3; 9 bases are a match to TRBD1. With 0 bases clipped from V and 0 bases from J, the junction kept 15 bases outside the gene matches. The germline V gene has CDR1 LGHNA and CDR2 YNFKEQ. The CDR3 consists of 21 residues. In nucleotides, the CDR3 is TGTGCCAGCAGCCAAGATCTATACGTTTTTCGGGACAGGGACTCTGGAAACACCATATATTTT. Its protein is CASSQDLYVFRDRDSGNTIYF.

J is TRBJ2-3 and V is TRBV9; 8 bases match TRBD2. Per the germline V gene, CDR1 is SGDLS and CDR2 is YYNGEE. Unmatched junction bases numbered 8, after V lost 4 bases and J lost 1 base. The length of the CDR3 is 16 residues. The CDR3 region has the DNA TGTGCCAGCAGCTCAGAGGTAGCGGGACGCACAGATACGCAGTATTTT. The encoded protein is CASSSEVAGRTDTQYF.

In this sample, this clone turned up once. This chain links TRBV9 with TRBJ2-3, with unresolved D. The CDR3 has 16 amino acids. Germline V lookup: CDR1 SGDLS, CDR2 YYNGEE. V lost 0 bases and J lost 2, with 13 bases in between. This CDR3 is CASSVGPNRPTDTQYF. CDR3 sequence (DNA): TGTGCCAGCAGCGTAGGGCCAAACCGGCCCACAGATACGCAGTATTTT.

The chain employs TRBV2 and TRBJ2-7; 8 bases align to TRBD2. Per the germline V gene, CDR1 is SNHLY and CDR2 is FYNNEI. The CDR3 has 14 residues. Trimming removed 10 bases from V and 0 bases from J; junction bases left unmatched: 8. DNA of the CDR3: TGTGCCATCTCGGGGGGGCTAAGCTCCTACGAGCAGTACTTC. Translated, it gives CAISGGLSSYEQYF. Variable domain in full (rest from reference TRBV2 and TRBJ2-7): EPEVTQTPSHQVTQMGQEVILRCVPISNHLYFYWYRQILGQKVEFLVSFYNNEISEKSEIFDDQFSVERPDGSNFTLKIRSTKLEDSAMYFCAISGGLSSYEQYFGPGTRLTVT.